Following are 12 T cell receptor beta chains from one sample sequenced in a study of CD8+CD57+ T cells in acquired aplastic anemia. Using genomic DNA as the template, TCR beta VDJ and CDR3 profiling was carried out. MiXCR, run by TCRdb on the reads, gives a single entry per CDR3 protein. The repertoire includes about 200,000 distinct CDR3 sequences, 40% to 60% of them detected once, and 20% sits in the top ten. By flow cytometry, patients selected for sequencing had shown an expansion of CD8+CD57+ cells. The material sequenced was sorted CD4+, CD8+, or CD8+CD57+ T cells (not recorded which) from PBMCs. All receptors come from a human donor with aplastic anemia.

This clonotype was seen a single time. V and J are TRBV6-1 and TRBJ2-1; weak D call: TRBD1 (6 bases). This CDR3 is 11 amino acids long. Germline CDR1 and CDR2: MNHNS and SASEGT. Trimming removed 10 bases at V and 3 bases at J, with 7 bases between. The CDR3 sequence: CATDSYNEQFF. DNA for the CDR3: TGTGCCACGGACAGCTACAATGAGCAGTTCTTC.

The V call is TRBV30, the J call TRBJ2-1; 11 bases are shared with TRBD2. From germline, CDR1 is GTSNPN and CDR2 SVGIG (reference sequence). V lost 4 bases and J lost 4; bases outside the gene matches: 0. The length of the CDR3 is 13 residues. This CDR3 reads CAWTSGGYNEQFF. DNA for the CDR3: TGTGCCTGGACTAGCGGGGGGTACAATGAGCAGTTCTTC. Filled out from reference TRBV30 and TRBJ2-1, the complete variable domain reads SQTIHQWPATLVQPVGSPLSLECTVEGTSNPNLYWYRQAAGRGLQLLFYSVGIGQISSEVPQNLSASRPQDRQFILSSKKLLLSDSGFYLCAWTSGGYNEQFFGPGTRLTVL.

J is TRBJ1-2 and V is TRBV14; D perhaps matches TRBD1 (5 bases). The CDR3 loop spans 14 amino acids. Germline lookup yields CDR1 SGHDN and CDR2 FVKESK. Trimming stripped 1 base from V and 0 bases from J, with 6 bases between. The CDR3 sequence: CASSQVTANYGYTF. Here the CDR3 DNA reads TGTGCCAGCAGCCAAGTGACAGCTAACTATGGCTACACCTTC.

This clonotype showed up many times. One junction end does not reproduce the germline sequence, and a read error may be involved. The chain recombines TRBV7-7 with TRBJ1-2; D not certain. Germline CDR1 SSHAT, CDR2 FNYEAQ (reference sequence). This CDR3 spans 15 amino acids. This chain's CDR3 is CASSLWCQANYGYTF. In nucleotides, the CDR3 is TGTGCTAGCAGCCTCTGGTGCCAGGCGAACTATGGCTACACCTTC.

This rearrangement joins TRBV10-3 to TRBJ1-5; 9 nucleotides match TRBD1. The V gene end was trimmed by 5 bases and the J gene end by 2 bases; junction bases not matched to a gene: 4. CDR3 length: 15 amino acids. The V gene's germline CDR1 is ENHRY and CDR2 SYGVKD. CDR3 sequence (DNA): TGTGCCATCAGTATGGGACAGGGTGGCAATCAGCCCCAGCATTTT. Protein product: CAISMGQGGNQPQHF.

The chain carries TRBV7-3 and TRBJ2-5, with 12 bases identical to TRBD2. V dropped 5 bases and J dropped 5; count of bases not matched to a gene: 3. The CDR3 has 14 residues. Germline CDR1 reads SGHTA; CDR2 reads FQGTGA. The CDR3 reads CASSPGTSGETQYF. The CDR3 nucleotides read TGTGCCAGCAGCCCCGGGACTAGCGGGGAGACCCAGTACTTC.

The rearrangement uses TRBV20-1 and TRBJ1-5; 9 bases are shared with TRBD1. The CDR3 totals 15 residues. Trimming removed 1 base from V and 7 bases from J; junction bases left unmatched: 8. Germline V CDR1 and CDR2: DFQATT, SNEGSKA (reference sequence). In nucleotides, the CDR3 is TGCAGTGCTAGAGGGGGACAGGGAGTCGGGCAGCCCCAGCATTTT. This codes for CSARGGQGVGQPQHF.

The genes are TRBV19 and TRBJ2-7; D remains unclear. V was cut by 4 bases and J by 7 bases, with 20 bases left in between. Germline values: CDR1 LNHDA, CDR2 SQIVND (reference sequence). The length of the CDR3 is 15 residues. CDR3 sequence reads: CASSTPPESMEEQYF. The CDR3 bases are TGTGCCAGTAGTACCCCCCCGGAAAGTATGGAAGAGCAGTACTTC.

At least ten counts were recorded for this clonotype. The chain employs TRBV7-9 and TRBJ1-1, with 7 bases identical to TRBD1. CDR3 length equals 13 residues. The V gene's germline CDR1 is SEHNR and CDR2 FQNEAQ (reference sequence). The J segment lost 5 bases and the V segment lost 2 bases, leaving 2 bases of the junction unmatched. In DNA form, the CDR3 reads TGTGCCAGCAGCTTACCACAGGGGACTGAAGCTTTCTTT. This codes for CASSLPQGTEAFF.

This clonotype was detected only a few times. The CDR3 region has the DNA TGTGCCAGCAGCCCCTTTGCGGGCTCTGGCACAGATACGCAGTATTTT. Encoded protein: CASSPFAGSGTDTQYF. The rearrangement links TRBV3-1 to TRBJ2-3; D might be TRBD2 (5 bases). The CDR3 length is 16 residues. Germline CDR1 LGHDT, CDR2 YNNKEL (reference sequence). V lost 4 bases, J lost 1 base, and 15 bases lay in between.

This clonotype occurred many times. V usage is TRBV12-5 and J usage is TRBJ2-3; D may match TRBD1 or TRBD2 (5 bases each). The CDR3 extends over 14 amino acids. Between the trimmed V and J ends, which lost 3 bases and 0 bases, there was a span of 7 bases. Germline V CDR1 and CDR2: LGHNT, FRNRAP. CDR3 sequence (DNA): TGTGCTAGTGGTTTAGGGACCAGCACAGATACGCAGTATTTT. Translated, it gives CASGLGTSTDTQYF.

There are many counts of this clonotype. CDR3: CASSDLGELKPQHF. DNA of the CDR3: TGTGCCAGCAGTGACTTAGGGGAATTGAAGCCCCAGCATTTT. This chain connects TRBV2 to TRBJ1-5; D is possibly TRBD1 (5 bases). V lost 3 bases and J lost 8, with 14 bases in between. The CDR3 is 14 amino acids. The germline CDR1 and CDR2 sequences are SNHLY and FYNNEI.